This is a list of T cell receptor beta chains from one sample in a study of shared clonotypes between healthy human individuals. Generated by immunoSEQ multiplex PCR, the TCRdb table keeps only in-frame clones and is missing some. This sample has some 1,900,000 clones; approximately 95% occur once, and the top ten carry approximately 1.2%. The sequenced material came from naive CD8+ T cells sorted from blood. The receptors derive from a young man in good health. Both conserved end residues are part of each CDR3.

V | CDR3
TRBV7-9 | CASSQGAGEELFF
TRBV19 | CASNHGSTDTQYF
TRBV28 | CASRTIWGGPGTERGGYTF
TRBV5-1 | CASSLEGGAGETQYF
TRBV9 | CASSAGGGGTPRVPSSYNEQFF
TRBV21-1 | CAAKRTASTDTQYF
TRBV5-6 | CASSSGSMDEQFF
TRBV2 | CASSVQGGESPLHF
TRBV27 | CASSLAGHGANVLTF
TRBV9 | CASSDPGLVNEQFF
TRBV6-6 | CASSYTGTSTDTQYF
TRBV13 | CASSLRGGSYEQYF